The 19 T cell receptor beta chains listed next were all sequenced from one sample in a study of blood T cell repertoires in COVID-19. The data were produced by immunoSEQ multiplex PCR, yet TCRdb's version contains in-frame clones alone and is incomplete. The table shows fewer than 200,000 clones, with 70% to 90% occurring only once. Material for sequencing was peripheral blood. The receptors here all came from a man in his fifties or sixties with active or convalescent COVID-19.

The chain is built from TRBV4-1 and TRBJ2-1, with 8 bases aligning to TRBD2. CDR3 length equals 17 residues. V shed 0 bases and J 4 bases; nucleotides not matched to a gene: 8. Germline loops: CDR1 MGHRA, CDR2 YSYEKL. The chain's CDR3 is CASSQDHGRGAYNEQFF. The CDR3 nucleotides are TGCGCCAGCAGCCAAGATCACGGGCGGGGGGCTTACAATGAGCAGTTCTTC.

This chain connects TRBV12-3 or TRBV12-4 to TRBJ1-3; D uncertain. Trimming stripped 7 bases from V and 4 bases from J, with 11 bases between. CDR3 length: 13 amino acids. The CDR3 loop reads CASTVRSGNTIYF. Written as DNA, the CDR3 is TGTGCCAGCACGGTCCGGAGCGGAAACACCATATATTTT.

The rearrangement uses TRBV28 and TRBJ1-5; 9 bases are shared with TRBD1. Germline lookup yields CDR1 MDHEN and CDR2 SYDVKM. The CDR3 sequence is 16 residues long. V trimming: 6 bases; J trimming: 1 base; junction bases outside the gene matches: 7. The CDR3 spells CASSHNDRGSNQPQHF. CDR3 bases: TGTGCCAGCAGCCATAACGACAGGGGGAGCAATCAGCCCCAGCATTTT.

The rearrangement links TRBV7-3 to TRBJ2-2; 13 nucleotides line up with TRBD2. Germline CDR1 reads SGHTA; CDR2 reads FQGTGA. This CDR3 comprises 16 residues. V shed 5 bases, J shed 4 bases, and the junction held 4 bases outside the gene matches. The DNA of the CDR3 is TGTGCCAGCAGCCTTCGGACTAGCGGGGGCACCGGGGAGCTGTTTTTT. This sequence encodes CASSLRTSGGTGELFF.

The CDR3 protein is CAWSSLIPGQGRTEAFF. The CDR3, as DNA: TGTGCCTGGAGTTCACTCATACCGGGACAGGGTCGAACTGAAGCTTTCTTT. J is TRBJ1-1 and V is TRBV30, with 9 bases matching TRBD1. The CDR3 covers 17 residues. J gave up 5 bases and V 2 bases, and 15 bases lay outside the gene matches. Germline-derived CDR1 and CDR2 are GTSNPN and SVGIG (reference sequence). The complete variable domain, with remaining parts taken from reference TRBV30 and TRBJ1-1, reads SQTIHQWPATLVQPVGSPLSLECTVEGTSNPNLYWYRQAAGRGLQLLFYSVGIGQISSEVPQNLSASRPQDRQFILSSKKLLLSDSGFYLCAWSSLIPGQGRTEAFFGQGTRLTVV.

The chain carries TRBV3-1 (or the pseudogene TRBV3-2) and TRBJ1-2; tentatively, D is TRBD1 (5 bases). CDR3 length equals 15 residues. V lost 0 bases and J 2 bases, leaving 10 bases between the germline ends. Germline V gene data show CDR1 as LGHDT and CDR2 as YNNKEL (reference sequence). The chain's CDR3 is CASSQDYAGNYGYTF. The CDR3 coding sequence is TGTGCCAGCAGCCAAGATTACGCAGGGAACTATGGCTACACCTTC.

V is TRBV6-2 or TRBV6-3 and J is TRBJ1-5; no clear D. Per germline, CDR1 MNHEY and CDR2 SVGEGT. This CDR3 contains 16 residues. Trimming cost V 5 bases and J 5 bases, with 19 bases left between them. CDR3 residues: CASSAPGRGRYQPQHF. The CDR3 bases are TGTGCCAGCAGTGCCCCCGGGCGAGGGCGGTATCAGCCCCAGCATTTT.

This chain uses TRBV2 with TRBJ1-3, with 7 bases lining up with TRBD1. Trimming took 5 bases from V and 0 from J; bases not matched to a gene: 13. CDR3 length: 18 amino acids. Looked up from germline, CDR1 is SNHLY and CDR2 is FYNNEI. In DNA form, the CDR3 reads TGTGCCAGCAGTCTAACCCCGGGACAGAGTGTCTCTGGAAACACCATATATTTT. Protein product: CASSLTPGQSVSGNTIYF.

This rearrangement joins TRBV7-9 to TRBJ2-2, with 7 nucleotides matching TRBD2. The CDR3 loop spans 15 amino acids. The junction had 4 bases not matched to a gene; V was cut back by 5 bases and J by 1 base. The germline V gene has CDR1 SEHNR and CDR2 FQNEAQ (reference sequence). The CDR3 DNA sequence: TGTGCCAGCAGCCCCAGCGGGGTGAACACCGGGGAGCTGTTTTTT. Protein product: CASSPSGVNTGELFF.

This chain connects TRBV9 to TRBJ1-5; 12 bases map to TRBD1. This CDR3 has 16 residues. Germline-derived CDR1 and CDR2 are SGDLS and YYNGEE. With 4 bases clipped from V and 7 bases from J, the junction kept 9 bases outside the gene matches. In DNA form, the CDR3 reads TGTGCCAGCAGCTCGGGACAGGGGGCCGGAGGCCAGCCCCAGCATTTT. Translated: CASSSGQGAGGQPQHF.

The chain uses TRBV11-2 and TRBJ2-7; a weak D match, TRBD1 (5 bases). V was pared by 3 bases and J by 2 bases, with 11 bases between. This CDR3 contains 14 residues. The V gene's germline CDR1 is SGHAT and CDR2 FQNNGV. In DNA form, the CDR3 reads TGTGCCAGCAGCTTGAAGGGGCCCGCCTACGAGCAGTACTTC. Protein: CASSLKGPAYEQYF.

This sequence joins TRBV7-9 and TRBJ2-7; D may be TRBD2 (6 bases). In germline, CDR1 is SEHNR, CDR2 FQNEAQ (reference sequence). The CDR3 is 15 residues long. The V gene lost 5 bases and the J gene lost 0 bases, with 14 bases spanning the gap. The chain's CDR3 is CASSAGTVSSYEQYF. For the CDR3, the DNA is TGTGCCAGCAGCGCCGGGACTGTGAGCTCCTACGAGCAGTACTTC.

The chain uses TRBV6-5 and TRBJ1-3, with D possibly matching TRBD1 (5 bases). Trimming stripped 5 bases from V and 1 base from J, with 9 bases between. CDR3 length: 14 residues. Germline values: CDR1 MNHEY, CDR2 SVGAGI. The CDR3 DNA follows: TGTGCCAGCAGTCCTCGACAGTCTGGAAACACCATATATTTT. Translated: CASSPRQSGNTIYF.

The V gene is TRBV2, the J gene TRBJ2-2; no clear D. This CDR3 has 15 residues. CDR1 and CDR2 from the germline V gene are SNHLY and FYNNEI. V dropped 0 bases and J dropped 5 bases, with 10 bases sitting between them. CDR3 protein: CASSEAREKTGELFF. The CDR3, as DNA: TGTGCCAGCAGTGAAGCGCGAGAGAAGACCGGGGAGCTGTTTTTT. The full variable domain, in which reference TRBV2 and TRBJ2-2 provide the parts outside the CDR3, is EPEVTQTPSHQVTQMGQEVILRCVPISNHLYFYWYRQILGQKVEFLVSFYNNEISEKSEIFDDQFSVERPDGSNFTLKIRSTKLEDSAMYFCASSEAREKTGELFFGEGSRLTVL.

This rearrangement joins TRBV29-1 to TRBJ1-5, with unresolved D. Per the germline V gene, CDR1 is SQVTM and CDR2 is ANQGSEA. There are 14 residues in the CDR3. V lost 4 bases and J lost 5, with 15 bases in between. In DNA, the CDR3 is TGCAGCGTTGTAAAGAGGAAGGCGGATCAGCCCCAGCATTTT. Encoded protein: CSVVKRKADQPQHF.

The V call is TRBV10-1, the J call TRBJ1-6; D is ambiguous. Germline-derived CDR1 and CDR2 are WNHNN and SYGVQD (reference sequence). Trimming removed 4 bases from V and 6 bases from J, with 7 bases in between. This CDR3 has 13 amino acids. The CDR3 nucleotides are TGCGCCAGCAGTGTCACGGGTAATTCACCCCTCCACTTT. Its protein is CASSVTGNSPLHF.

V and J are TRBV20-1 and TRBJ1-5; D gene uncertain. The germline V gene has CDR1 DFQATT and CDR2 SNEGSKA (reference sequence). Trimming removed 3 bases at V and 4 bases at J, with 7 bases between. CDR3 length: 12 residues. CDR3 sequence reads: CSASLQNQPQHF. CDR3 nucleotide sequence: TGCAGTGCTAGTTTACAAAATCAGCCCCAGCATTTT.

V usage is TRBV9 and J usage is TRBJ1-3; no clear D. CDR3 length: 17 residues. Germline V CDR1 and CDR2: SGDLS, YYNGEE. Trimming stripped 4 bases from V and 0 bases from J, with 17 bases between. The CDR3 is CASSPVAERSSGNTIYF. The CDR3 DNA follows: TGTGCCAGCAGCCCCGTGGCGGAACGGAGCTCTGGAAACACCATATATTTT.

The V and J genes are TRBV11-2 and TRBJ1-3, with 7 positions matching TRBD1. Looked up from germline, CDR1 is SGHAT and CDR2 is FQNNGV. V was clipped by 5 bases and J by 0 bases; unmatched bases: 4. The CDR3 spans 15 residues. CDR3 DNA sequence: TGTGCCAGCAGCCAGGGACAGTTCTCTGGAAACACCATATATTTT. The encoded protein is CASSQGQFSGNTIYF. Combining the CDR3 with reference TRBV11-2 and TRBJ1-3 gives the whole variable domain EAGVAQSPRYKIIEKRQSVAFWCNPISGHATLYWYQQILGQGPKLLIQFQNNGVVDDSQLPKDRFSAERLKGVDSTLKIQPAKLEDSAVYLCASSQGQFSGNTIYFGEGSWLTVV.